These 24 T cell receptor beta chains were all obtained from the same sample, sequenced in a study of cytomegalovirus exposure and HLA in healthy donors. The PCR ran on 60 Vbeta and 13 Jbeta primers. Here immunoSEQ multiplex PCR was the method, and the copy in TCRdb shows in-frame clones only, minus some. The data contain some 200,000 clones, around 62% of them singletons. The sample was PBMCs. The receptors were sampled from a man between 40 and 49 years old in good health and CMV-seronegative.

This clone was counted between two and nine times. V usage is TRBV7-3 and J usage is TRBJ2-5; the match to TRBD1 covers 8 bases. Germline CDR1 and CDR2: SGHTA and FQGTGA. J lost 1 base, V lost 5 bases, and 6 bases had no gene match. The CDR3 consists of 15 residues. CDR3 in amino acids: CASSPRGTGQETQYF. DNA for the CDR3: TGTGCCAGCAGCCCTAGGGGGACAGGCCAAGAGACCCAGTACTTC. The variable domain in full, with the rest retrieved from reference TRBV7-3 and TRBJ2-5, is GAGVSQTPSNKVTEKGKYVELRCDPISGHTALYWYRQSLGQGPEFLIYFQGTGAADDSGLPNDRFFAVRPEGSVSTLKIQRTERGDSAVYLCASSPRGTGQETQYFGPGTRLLVL.

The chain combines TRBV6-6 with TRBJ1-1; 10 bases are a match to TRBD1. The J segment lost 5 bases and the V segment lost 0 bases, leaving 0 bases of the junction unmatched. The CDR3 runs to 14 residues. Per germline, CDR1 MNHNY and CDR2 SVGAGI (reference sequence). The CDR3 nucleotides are TGTGCCAGCAGTTACTCGGACAGGGGGACTGAAGCTTTCTTT. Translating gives CASSYSDRGTEAFF.

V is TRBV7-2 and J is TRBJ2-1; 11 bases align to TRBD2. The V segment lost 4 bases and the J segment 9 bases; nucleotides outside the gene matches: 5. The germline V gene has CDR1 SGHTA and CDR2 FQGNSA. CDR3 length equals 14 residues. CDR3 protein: CASSSNLAGGEQFF. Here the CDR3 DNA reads TGTGCCAGCAGCTCCAACCTAGCGGGGGGTGAGCAGTTCTTC.

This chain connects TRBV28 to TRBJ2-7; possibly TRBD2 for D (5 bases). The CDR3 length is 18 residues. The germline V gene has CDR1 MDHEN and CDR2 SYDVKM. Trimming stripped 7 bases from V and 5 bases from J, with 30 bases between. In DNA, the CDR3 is TGTGCCAGCACCTCCCCGGACCCGGGGAGAGCTGATTTCGACGAGCAGTACTTC. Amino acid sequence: CASTSPDPGRADFDEQYF.

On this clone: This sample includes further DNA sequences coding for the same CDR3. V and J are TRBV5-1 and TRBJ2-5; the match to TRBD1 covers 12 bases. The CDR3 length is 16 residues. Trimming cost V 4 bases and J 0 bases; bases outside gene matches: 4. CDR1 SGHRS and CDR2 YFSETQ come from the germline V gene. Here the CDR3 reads CASSGGTGGYQETQYF. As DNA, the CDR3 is TGCGCCAGCAGCGGGGGGACAGGGGGCTACCAAGAGACCCAGTACTTC.

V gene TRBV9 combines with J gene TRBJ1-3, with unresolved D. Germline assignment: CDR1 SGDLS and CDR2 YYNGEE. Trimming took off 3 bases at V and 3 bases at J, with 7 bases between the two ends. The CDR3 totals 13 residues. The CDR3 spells CASSAPRGNTIYF. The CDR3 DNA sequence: TGTGCCAGCAGCGCCCCCCGTGGAAACACCATATATTTT.

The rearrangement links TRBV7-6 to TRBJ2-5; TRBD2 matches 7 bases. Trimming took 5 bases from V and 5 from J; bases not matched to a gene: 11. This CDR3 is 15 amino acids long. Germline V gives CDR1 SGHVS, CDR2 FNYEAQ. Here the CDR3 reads CASSPGPLGGETQYF. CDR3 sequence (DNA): TGTGCCAGCAGCCCCGGACCTTTGGGAGGGGAGACCCAGTACTTC.

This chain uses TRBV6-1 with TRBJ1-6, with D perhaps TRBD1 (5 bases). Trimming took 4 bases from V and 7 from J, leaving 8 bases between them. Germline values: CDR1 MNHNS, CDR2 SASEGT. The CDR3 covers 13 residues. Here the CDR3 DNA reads TGTGCCAGCAGTGTACGGGGGAATTCACCCCTCCACTTT. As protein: CASSVRGNSPLHF.

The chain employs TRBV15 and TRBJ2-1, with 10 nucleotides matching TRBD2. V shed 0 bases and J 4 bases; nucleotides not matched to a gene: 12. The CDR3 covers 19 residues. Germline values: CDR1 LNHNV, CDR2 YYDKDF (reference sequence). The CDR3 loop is CATSRDGLAGVGGYNEQFF. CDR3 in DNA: TGTGCCACCAGCAGAGATGGGCTAGCGGGAGTGGGTGGTTACAATGAGCAGTTCTTC.

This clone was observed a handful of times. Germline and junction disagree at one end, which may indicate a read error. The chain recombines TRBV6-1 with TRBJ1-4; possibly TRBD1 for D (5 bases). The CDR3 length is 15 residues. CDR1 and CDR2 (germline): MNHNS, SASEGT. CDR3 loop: CASREAGSGKEKLFF. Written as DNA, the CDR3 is TGTGCCAGCAGGGAAGCAGGGAGTGGCAAAGAAAAACTGTTTTTT.

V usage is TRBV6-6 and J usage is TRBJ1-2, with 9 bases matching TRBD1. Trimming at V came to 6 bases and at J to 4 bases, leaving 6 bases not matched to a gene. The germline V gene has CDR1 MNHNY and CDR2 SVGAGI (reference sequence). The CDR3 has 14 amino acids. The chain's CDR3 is CASRRTGEVYGYTF. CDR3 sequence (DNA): TGTGCCAGCAGGCGGACAGGGGAGGTCTATGGCTACACCTTC.

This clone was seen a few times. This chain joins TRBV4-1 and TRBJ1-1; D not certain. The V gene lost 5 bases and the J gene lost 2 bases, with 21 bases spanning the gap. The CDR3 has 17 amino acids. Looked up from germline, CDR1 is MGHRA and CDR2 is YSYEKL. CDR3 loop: CASSSPPGNGRNTEAFF. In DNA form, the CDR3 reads TGCGCCAGCAGCTCCCCCCCGGGGAACGGTCGAAACACTGAAGCTTTCTTT.

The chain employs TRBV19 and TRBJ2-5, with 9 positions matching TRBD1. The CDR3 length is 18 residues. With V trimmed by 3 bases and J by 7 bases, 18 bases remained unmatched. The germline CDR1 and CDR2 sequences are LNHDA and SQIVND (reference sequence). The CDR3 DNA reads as TGTGCCAGTAGTATGCCCAATACCGGGACAGGGATGTTAGGGACCCAGTACTTC. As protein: CASSMPNTGTGMLGTQYF.

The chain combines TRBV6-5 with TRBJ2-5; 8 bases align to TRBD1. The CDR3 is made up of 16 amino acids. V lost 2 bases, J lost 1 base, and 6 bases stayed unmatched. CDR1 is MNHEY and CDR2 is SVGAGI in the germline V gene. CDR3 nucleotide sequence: TGTGCCAGCAGTTACGGGGCAGGGGGCACCCAAGAGACCCAGTACTTC. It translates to CASSYGAGGTQETQYF.

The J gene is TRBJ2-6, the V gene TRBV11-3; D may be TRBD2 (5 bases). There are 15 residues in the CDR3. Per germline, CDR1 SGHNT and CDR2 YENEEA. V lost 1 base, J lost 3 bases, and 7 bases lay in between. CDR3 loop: CASSLGGSGANVLTF. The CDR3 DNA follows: TGTGCCAGCAGCTTAGGAGGGAGTGGGGCCAACGTCCTGACTTTC.

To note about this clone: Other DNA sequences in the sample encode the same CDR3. The CDR3 region is CASRESSYNSPLHF. As DNA, the CDR3 is TGTGCCAGCAGGGAGAGCTCCTATAATTCACCCCTCCACTTT. This sequence joins TRBV6-5 and TRBJ1-6; D is unclear. This CDR3 is 14 amino acids long. Germline lookup yields CDR1 MNHEY and CDR2 SVGAGI. V lost 6 bases and J 0 bases, leaving 6 bases between the germline ends.

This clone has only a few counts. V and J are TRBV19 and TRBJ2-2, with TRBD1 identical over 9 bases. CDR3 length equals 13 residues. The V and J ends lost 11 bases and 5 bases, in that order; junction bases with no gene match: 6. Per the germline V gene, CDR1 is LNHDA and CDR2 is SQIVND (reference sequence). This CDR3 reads CACRTGETGELFF. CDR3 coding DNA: TGTGCCTGCCGGACAGGGGAGACCGGGGAGCTGTTTTTT.

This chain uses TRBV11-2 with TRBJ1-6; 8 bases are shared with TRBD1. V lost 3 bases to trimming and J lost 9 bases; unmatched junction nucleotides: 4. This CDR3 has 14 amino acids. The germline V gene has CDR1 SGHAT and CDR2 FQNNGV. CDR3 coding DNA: TGTGCCAGCAGCTTCGACAGGGGTTTTTCACCCCTCCACTTT. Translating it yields CASSFDRGFSPLHF.

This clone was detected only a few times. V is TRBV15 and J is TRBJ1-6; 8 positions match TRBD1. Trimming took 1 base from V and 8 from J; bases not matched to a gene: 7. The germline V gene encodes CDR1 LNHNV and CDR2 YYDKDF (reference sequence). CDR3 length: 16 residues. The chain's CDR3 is CATSRGDRGGDSPLHF. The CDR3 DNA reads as TGTGCCACCAGCAGAGGAGACAGGGGAGGGGATTCACCCCTCCACTTT.

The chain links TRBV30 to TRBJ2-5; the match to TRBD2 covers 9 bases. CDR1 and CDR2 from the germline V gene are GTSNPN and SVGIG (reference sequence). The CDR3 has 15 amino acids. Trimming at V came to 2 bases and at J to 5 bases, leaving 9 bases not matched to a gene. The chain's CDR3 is CAWSPPGAGGETQYF. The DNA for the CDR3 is TGTGCCTGGAGTCCACCCGGGGCGGGAGGGGAGACCCAGTACTTC.

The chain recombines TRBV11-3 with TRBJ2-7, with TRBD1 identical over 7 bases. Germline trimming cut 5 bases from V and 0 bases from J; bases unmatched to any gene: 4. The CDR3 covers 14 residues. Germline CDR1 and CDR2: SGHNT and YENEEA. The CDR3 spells CASSKGQSSYEQYF. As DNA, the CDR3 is TGTGCCAGCAGCAAGGGACAGAGCTCCTACGAGCAGTACTTC.

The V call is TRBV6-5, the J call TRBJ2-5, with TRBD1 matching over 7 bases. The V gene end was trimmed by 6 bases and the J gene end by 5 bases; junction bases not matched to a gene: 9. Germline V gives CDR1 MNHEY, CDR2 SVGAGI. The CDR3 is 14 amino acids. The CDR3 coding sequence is TGTGCCAGCAGCGCCCGGGACAGAAGGGAGACCCAGTACTTC. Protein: CASSARDRRETQYF.

In nucleotides, the CDR3 is TGTGCCAGTAGTACTAGCTCCTACAATGAGCAGTTCTTC. Protein sequence: CASSTSSYNEQFF. This chain joins TRBV19 and TRBJ2-1; D is unclear. This CDR3 is 13 amino acids long. The germline V gene has CDR1 LNHDA and CDR2 SQIVND (reference sequence). V was shortened by 4 bases and J by 0 bases, with 4 bases between the two germline ends.

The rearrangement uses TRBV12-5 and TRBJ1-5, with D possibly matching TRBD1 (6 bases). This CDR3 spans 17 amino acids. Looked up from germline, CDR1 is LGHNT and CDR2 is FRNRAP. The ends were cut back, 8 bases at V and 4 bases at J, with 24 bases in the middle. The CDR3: CASSGPGDLFRNQPQHF. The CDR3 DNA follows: TGTGCTAGTTCAGGCCCAGGGGACCTTTTTCGGAATCAGCCCCAGCATTTT.